The 18 T cell receptor beta chains in this list originate from one sample, sequenced in a study of cytomegalovirus exposure and HLA in healthy donors. PCR employed 60 Vbeta and 13 Jbeta primers. Assay used: immunoSEQ multiplex PCR; TCRdb lists only in-frame clones, some missing. The sample shows roughly 190,000 clones, roughly 80% of them seen only once. The specimen was PBMCs. All receptors derive from a woman younger than 30 in good health and CMV-seronegative.

On this clone: Other nucleotide sequences in the sample specify the same CDR3. This chain connects TRBV28 to TRBJ1-2, with D possibly matching TRBD1 (5 bases). Germline assignment: CDR1 MDHEN and CDR2 SYDVKM. This CDR3 is 16 amino acids long. The germline V and J ends were trimmed by 8 bases and 0 bases, with 19 bases remaining between them. This chain's CDR3 is CASENLRQGTNYGYTF. The CDR3 DNA reads as TGTGCCAGCGAAAATCTAAGGCAGGGCACTAACTATGGCTACACCTTC.

A few counts support this clone. This chain uses TRBV2 with TRBJ2-7; the match to TRBD1 covers 7 bases. Germline V CDR1 and CDR2: SNHLY, FYNNEI. V shed 4 bases, J shed 5 bases, and the junction held 8 bases outside the gene matches. The CDR3 consists of 14 residues. This CDR3 reads CASSVGRGTHEQYF. The CDR3 DNA reads as TGTGCCAGCAGTGTGGGCAGGGGGACCCACGAGCAGTACTTC.

The chain joins TRBV7-7 to TRBJ2-1; perhaps TRBD1 as D (6 bases). V lost 5 bases to trimming and J lost 7 bases, with 12 bases between them. In germline, CDR1 is SSHAT, CDR2 FNYEAQ (reference sequence). The CDR3 length is 13 residues. The CDR3 DNA is TGTGCCAGCAGCCCAGATACAGGGAATGAGCAGTTCTTC. It codes for CASSPDTGNEQFF.

This clone occurred a few times. V is TRBV6-6 and J is TRBJ1-3; D possibly corresponds to TRBD1 (5 bases). CDR3 length: 16 amino acids. V dropped 5 bases and J dropped 0 bases, with 14 bases sitting between them. The germline V gene has CDR1 MNHNY and CDR2 SVGAGI (reference sequence). The chain's CDR3 is CASSVGGGSSGNTIYF. The CDR3 region has the DNA TGTGCCAGCAGTGTCGGCGGGGGTAGCTCTGGAAACACCATATATTTT.

The chain carries TRBV6-5 and TRBJ1-2; 9 nucleotides align to TRBD1. Germline CDR1 MNHEY, CDR2 SVGAGI. CDR3 length: 14 residues. V shed 8 bases and J 4 bases; nucleotides not matched to a gene: 8. As DNA, the CDR3 is TGTGCCAGCTGCTCTACAGGGGGCGGCTATGGCTACACCTTC. Translating gives CASCSTGGGYGYTF.

The J gene is TRBJ2-7, the V gene TRBV5-4, with TRBD1 matching 8 bases. CDR1 is SGHNT and CDR2 is YYREEE in the germline V gene (reference sequence). J was trimmed by 5 bases and V by 7 bases; bases with no gene match: 11. CDR3 length: 14 residues. The CDR3 loop reads CASSRADRGDEQYF. CDR3 DNA: TGTGCCAGCTCCCGGGCCGACAGGGGCGACGAGCAGTACTTC.

This clone is labeled as medium-sized. The chain joins TRBV6-6 to TRBJ1-5; a weak D match, TRBD1 (6 bases). Germline V CDR1 and CDR2: MNHNY, SVGAGI (reference sequence). This CDR3 is built from 15 residues. V lost 5 bases to trimming and J lost 5 bases, with 16 bases between them. The CDR3 DNA reads as TGTGCCAGCAGTCGACAGGAGGTTGGGTATCAGCCCCAGCATTTT. This codes for CASSRQEVGYQPQHF.

The J gene is TRBJ2-7, the V gene TRBV5-8; 7 bases are shared with TRBD1. V trimming: 0 bases; J trimming: 2 bases; junction bases outside the gene matches: 5. Germline V gene lookup returns CDR1 SGHTS and CDR2 YDEGEE. This CDR3 has 15 amino acids. Here the CDR3 reads CASSLEGQPTYEQYF. The CDR3 nucleotides are TGTGCCAGCAGCTTGGAGGGACAGCCTACCTACGAGCAGTACTTC.

The gene calls are TRBV7-9 and TRBJ1-1; 11 bases match TRBD1. Germline V gene data show CDR1 as SEHNR and CDR2 as FQNEAQ (reference sequence). The J segment lost 1 base and the V segment lost 6 bases, leaving 10 bases of the junction unmatched. The length of the CDR3 is 17 residues. CDR3 DNA: TGTGCCAGCAGTACCCCGGGACAGGGGGTTCCGAACACTGAAGCTTTCTTT. Translation: CASSTPGQGVPNTEAFF.

This clone has just a few counts. The chain joins TRBV4-3 to TRBJ2-1; perhaps TRBD2 as D (6 bases). V lost 0 bases and J lost 0, with 9 bases in between. Germline CDR1 LGHNA, CDR2 YSLEER. This CDR3 is built from 16 residues. The CDR3 protein is CASSQDGGSSYNEQFF. The CDR3 bases are TGCGCCAGCAGCCAAGATGGGGGGAGCTCCTACAATGAGCAGTTCTTC.

In its sample, this clone was seen once. The sample holds other DNA sequences that translate to the same CDR3. The CDR3 reads CASSPSNTGELFF. DNA of the CDR3: TGTGCCAGCTCACCATCTAACACCGGGGAGCTGTTTTTT. This rearrangement joins TRBV18 to TRBJ2-2; D gene uncertain. In germline, CDR1 is KGHSH, CDR2 LQKENI. This CDR3 is built from 13 residues. Trimming cost V 2 bases and J 2 bases, with 3 bases left between them.

This chain uses TRBV4-1 with TRBJ2-5; D may be TRBD2 (6 bases). CDR1 and CDR2 from the germline V gene are MGHRA and YSYEKL. The CDR3 length is 13 residues. V shed 4 bases and J shed 1 base, with 7 bases lying between them. Here the CDR3 reads CASSPGVQETQYF. Written as DNA, the CDR3 is TGCGCCAGCAGCCCGGGAGTCCAAGAGACCCAGTACTTC.

The rearrangement uses TRBV5-6 and TRBJ1-6; D remains unclear. The germline V gene has CDR1 SGHDT and CDR2 YYEEEE. V was pared by 4 bases and J by 8 bases, with 19 bases between. CDR3 size: 16 residues. CDR3 residues: CASSPPNNRFDSPLHF. CDR3 nucleotide sequence: TGTGCCAGCAGCCCCCCGAATAACAGATTCGATTCACCCCTCCACTTT.

The J gene is TRBJ2-5, the V gene TRBV7-9, with 11 bases identical to TRBD1. J lost 5 bases, V lost 6 bases, and 2 bases had no gene match. Germline values: CDR1 SEHNR, CDR2 FQNEAQ (reference sequence). The length of the CDR3 is 13 residues. In nucleotides, the CDR3 is TGTGCCAGCAGGGACAGGGGGCTTGAGACCCAGTACTTC. Amino acids: CASRDRGLETQYF.

The chain recombines TRBV7-6 with TRBJ2-2, with 7 bases lining up with TRBD1. In germline, CDR1 is SGHVS, CDR2 FNYEAQ. Unmatched junction bases numbered 3, after V lost 5 bases and J lost 0 bases. This CDR3 spans 15 amino acids. The DNA of the CDR3 is TGTGCCAGCAGCGAGGGGGCTTCGAACACCGGGGAGCTGTTTTTT. Its translation: CASSEGASNTGELFF.

The CDR3 region has the DNA TGTGCCAGCAGCAAGACTAGCGGGAGCACAGATACGCAGTATTTT. Translation gives CASSKTSGSTDTQYF. The rearrangement uses TRBV9 and TRBJ2-3, with 10 bases matching TRBD2. There are 15 residues in the CDR3. The junction had 2 bases not matched to a gene; V was cut back by 4 bases and J by 0 bases. CDR1 is SGDLS, CDR2 YYNGEE, per germline.

The chain combines TRBV27 with TRBJ1-2; 7 bases align to TRBD1. Germline CDR1 MNHEY, CDR2 SMNVEV (reference sequence). The CDR3 spans 15 residues. V lost 2 bases to trimming and J lost 4 bases; unmatched junction nucleotides: 7. The chain's CDR3 is CASSLMRGQSYGYTF. The CDR3, as DNA: TGTGCCAGCAGTTTAATGAGGGGGCAAAGCTATGGCTACACCTTC.

The chain links TRBV19 to TRBJ2-5; D call uncertain. The germline V gene has CDR1 LNHDA and CDR2 SQIVND (reference sequence). Trimming took off 6 bases at V and 5 bases at J, with 16 bases between the two ends. The CDR3 is 14 residues long. Written as DNA, the CDR3 is TGTGCCAGTAGACCTACGTCGGGTAGGGAGACCCAGTACTTC. It specifies CASRPTSGRETQYF.